This T cell receptor (beta chain) was sequenced in a study of human T cells and chemical hapten exposure. CDR3 length equals 14 residues. V shed 4 bases and J 5 bases; nucleotides not matched to a gene: 7. Germline CDR1 and CDR2: SEHNR and FQNEAQ (reference sequence). Within the library, unique molecular identifiers were attached to each individual cDNA molecule. One entry per CDR3 protein results from TCRdb running MiXCR on the RACE reads. The sample has around 300,000 distinct CDR3 sequences, 7.7% seen once. As to time point: pre-sensitization, week 0. As to treatment: therapeutic diphenylcyclopropenone sensitization with weekly scalp DPC. The study extracted total RNA from unfractionated whole blood. Overall study results and limits: Alopecia in the donors means their immune response may deviate from healthy people's.

In its sample, this clonotype was seen many times. Its target is unknown. The sample was whole blood, taken in connection with sensitization to the hapten diphenylcyclopropenone (DPC). The gene calls are TRBV7-9 and TRBJ2-5; 7 positions match TRBD1. This receptor was identified in a man younger than 30 with alopecia areata. Some clones in this sample may be carry-over from other donors' samples. This chain's CDR3 is CASSSNRGRETQYF. Written as DNA, the CDR3 is TGTGCCAGCAGCTCAAACAGGGGTAGGGAGACCCAGTACTTC.